A selection of T cell receptor beta chains follows, all from one sample in a study of CD8 T cells in Susac syndrome. Each CDR3 protein gets one entry after TCRdb re-called the immunoSEQ multiplex PCR reads with MiXCR. The top ten hold about 0.1% of the sample, which has about 240,000 distinct CDR3 sequences, 90% to 97% seen once. The source material was CD4+ T cells from PBMCs. These receptors were taken from a human donor with Susac syndrome. The CDR3 runs from the conserved cysteine through the conserved F or W. The order of the fields is V gene, J gene, clone size, D gene, CDR3 protein, CDR3 DNA. The D gene is left open where the match is weak. Not every row has a clone size; where given, it reads once, few, many or a size class.

TRBV30	TRBJ2-7	-	-	CAWAAPGHFVPEQYF	TGTGCCTGGGCGGCCCCGGGACATTTCGTACCCGAGCAGTACTTC
TRBV25-1	TRBJ2-1	-	-	CASSYGQGSYNEQFF	TGTGCCAGCAGTTATGGGCAGGGCTCCTACAATGAGCAGTTCTTC
TRBV5-8	TRBJ1-2	-	-	CASSLMYGYTF	TGTGCCAGCAGCTTGATGTATGGCTACACCTTC
TRBV29-1	TRBJ2-7	-	-	CSVETGQPTYEQYF	TGCAGCGTTGAAACTGGACAGCCTACCTACGAGCAGTACTTC
TRBV3-1	TRBJ2-1	-	-	CASRAGALSSYNEQFF	TGTGCCAGCAGGGCCGGGGCCTTAAGCTCCTACAATGAGCAGTTCTTC
TRBV10-3	TRBJ2-1	-	-	CAIQKDPIMPNEQFF	TGTGCCATCCAGAAAGACCCCATTATGCCTAATGAGCAGTTCTTC
TRBV29-1	TRBJ1-2	once	-	CSGGRARGYTF	TGCAGCGGAGGGAGGGCGAGGGGCTACACCTTC
TRBV6-1	TRBJ2-5	-	TRBD2	CASSQPGLAGRGETQYF	TGTGCCAGCAGTCAGCCGGGACTAGCGGGACGGGGAGAGACCCAGTACTTC
TRBV6-2/TRBV6-3	TRBJ2-7	-	TRBD1	CASSSVRTGVTYEQYF	TGTGCCAGCAGTTCAGTTCGGACAGGGGTGACCTACGAGCAGTACTTC
TRBV20-1	TRBJ2-7	-	TRBD1	CSARGVRTGVSYEQYF	TGCAGTGCACGCGGGGTGCGGACAGGGGTCTCCTACGAGCAGTACTTC
TRBV20-1	TRBJ2-7	-	TRBD2	CSARSLGGITTYEQYF	TGCAGTGCTAGATCACTGGGAGGGATTACAACCTACGAGCAGTACTTC
TRBV20-1	TRBJ2-3	-	-	CSARAISTDTQYF	TGCAGTGCTAGAGCTATTAGCACAGATACGCAGTATTTT
TRBV12-3/TRBV12-4	TRBJ2-6	-	-	CASSLYRAGANVLTF	TGTGCCAGCAGTTTATACAGGGCTGGGGCCAACGTCCTGACTTTC
TRBV20-1	TRBJ2-7	-	-	CSARSTRDPRDEQYF	TGCAGTGCTAGATCTACCCGGGACCCCCGCGACGAGCAGTACTTC
TRBV5-6	TRBJ1-1	-	TRBD1	CASSLSRGIGEAFF	TGTGCCAGCAGCTTGTCCAGGGGGATAGGTGAAGCTTTCTTT
TRBV7-9	TRBJ1-1	-	TRBD1	CASSSGQFEAFF	TGTGCCAGCAGCTCGGGACAGTTTGAAGCTTTCTTT